These 20 T cell receptor beta chains originate from one sample sequenced in a study of identical twins. TCRdb independently ran MiXCR on the 5' RACE reads; one entry per CDR3 protein. The repertoire holds some 1,600,000 distinct CDR3 sequences, with more than 30% as singletons. Material for sequencing was cord blood. The receptor source for this set is a newborn girl in good health.

CDR3 loop: CASSSRTGAVYEQYF. The DNA of the CDR3 is TGTGCCAGCAGCTCAAGGACAGGGGCCGTCTACGAGCAGTACTTC. This rearrangement joins TRBV11-1 to TRBJ2-7, with 9 bases lining up with TRBD1. CDR3 length equals 15 residues. Germline V gives CDR1 SGHAT, CDR2 FQDESV (reference sequence). V lost 4 bases, J lost 3 bases, and 7 bases stayed unmatched.

The sample holds many counts of this clonotype. V is TRBV20-1 and J is TRBJ1-2, with TRBD1 matching over 9 bases. This CDR3 is built from 13 residues. The trim removed 6 bases at V and 4 bases at J, leaving 6 bases unmatched. The germline V gene encodes CDR1 DFQATT and CDR2 SNEGSKA (reference sequence). CDR3: CSAQDRGSYGYTF. DNA for the CDR3: TGCAGTGCACAGGACAGGGGCAGCTATGGCTACACCTTC.

The chain recombines TRBV28 with TRBJ2-2, with D hard to call. The ends were cut back, 6 bases at V and 5 bases at J, with 7 bases in the middle. The CDR3 spans 12 residues. Germline lookup yields CDR1 MDHEN and CDR2 SYDVKM. DNA for the CDR3: TGTGCCAGCAGCCGGAAGACCGGGGAGCTGTTTTTT. Translating it yields CASSRKTGELFF.

CDR3: CSVETGTGETYYGYTF. The CDR3 DNA reads as TGCAGCGTTGAAACCGGGACAGGGGAGACCTACTATGGCTACACCTTC. The J gene is TRBJ1-2, the V gene TRBV29-1, with 10 bases that match TRBD1. V gave up 2 bases and J gave up 3 bases; unmatched junction bases: 9. The CDR3 sequence is 16 residues long. Germline V lookup: CDR1 SQVTM, CDR2 ANQGSEA.

This clonotype showed up just a few times. The rearrangement uses TRBV14 and TRBJ2-1; TRBD2 aligns across 13 bases. Per germline, CDR1 SGHDN and CDR2 FVKESK. V shed 2 bases and J 4 bases; nucleotides not matched to a gene: 8. This CDR3 comprises 18 residues. The CDR3 protein is CASSQRTSGSLAYNEQFF. The DNA for the CDR3 is TGTGCCAGCAGCCAAAGGACTAGCGGGAGTCTGGCGTACAATGAGCAGTTCTTC.

This clonotype has more than one count but fewer than ten. This chain links TRBV20-1 with TRBJ1-1; D not resolved. V was trimmed by 6 bases and J by 3 bases, leaving 8 bases between them. Per the germline V gene, CDR1 is DFQATT and CDR2 is SNEGSKA (reference sequence). The CDR3 spans 11 residues. The CDR3 here is CSAGRYTEAFF. In DNA form, the CDR3 reads TGCAGTGCAGGACGGTACACTGAAGCTTTCTTT.

This clonotype has at least ten counts. This chain links TRBV5-1 with TRBJ2-4; 10 bases align to TRBD1. In germline, CDR1 is SGHRS, CDR2 YFSETQ. V trimming: 1 base; J trimming: 3 bases; junction bases outside the gene matches: 10. This CDR3 is built from 18 residues. In DNA form, the CDR3 reads TGCGCCAGCAGCTTGATCTCCAGCGGGACAGGGGACAAAAACATTCAGTACTTC. Translation gives CASSLISSGTGDKNIQYF.

This clonotype came up many times. The chain links TRBV7-2 to TRBJ2-5; the D is unclear. The germline CDR1 and CDR2 sequences are SGHTA and FQGNSA. Trimming pared 1 base from V and 7 bases from J, leaving 4 bases between. This CDR3 spans 11 amino acids. The CDR3, as DNA: TGTGCCAGCAGCTTAGGACTGACCCAGTACTTC. Its translation: CASSLGLTQYF.

The chain carries TRBV7-2 and TRBJ2-5, with D uncertain. The CDR3 extends over 14 amino acids. Germline V gene lookup returns CDR1 SGHTA and CDR2 FQGNSA. The V and J ends lost 6 bases and 11 bases respectively, with 22 bases between them. The CDR3 nucleotides are TGTGCCAGCAGACCAACCGGATCCTACAATGAGCAGTACTTC. This gives the protein CASRPTGSYNEQYF.

This clonotype appeared a single time. A read error may account for a junction end that differs from germline. J is TRBJ1-4 and V is TRBV7-8; no clear D. Germline CDR1 and CDR2: SGHVS and FQNEAQ. CDR3 length: 18 amino acids. The CDR3 DNA reads as TGTGCCAGCTGCTTCTCCGCGGCCGCCCGAGGGACTAATGAAAAACTGTTTTTT. Its protein is CASCFSAAARGTNEKLFF.

J is TRBJ2-1 and V is TRBV4-2; the match to TRBD2 covers 11 bases. Germline V gene data show CDR1 as LGHNA and CDR2 as YNFKEQ. This CDR3 spans 19 amino acids. V lost 4 bases to trimming and J lost 1 base; unmatched junction nucleotides: 12. DNA of the CDR3: TGTGCCAGCAGCCCTCTGGGTAGCGGGGGGGCCAAGTCCTACAATGAGCAGTTCTTC. It yields the protein CASSPLGSGGAKSYNEQFF.

The genes are TRBV11-2 and TRBJ2-7, with D perhaps TRBD1 (6 bases). The J call is doubtful: the DNA matches TRBJ2-5 better. CDR3 length: 15 residues. In germline, CDR1 is SGHAT, CDR2 FQNNGV. CDR3 amino acids: CASSPRSQGLETQYF. The CDR3 DNA sequence: TGTGCCAGCAGCCCCCGGTCACAGGGTTTGGAGACCCAGTACTTC.

CDR3 region: CASSSLDRGGLNTEAFF. The CDR3, as DNA: TGCGCCAGCAGCTCATTGGACAGGGGCGGACTGAACACTGAAGCTTTCTTT. This chain joins TRBV5-1 and TRBJ1-1; 9 bases line up with TRBD1. The V and J ends lost 3 bases and 0 bases, in that order; junction bases with no gene match: 9. The CDR3 consists of 17 residues. Germline-derived CDR1 and CDR2 are SGHRS and YFSETQ.

In this sample, this clonotype turned up a few times. V is TRBV24-1 and J is TRBJ2-2; possibly TRBD2 for D (5 bases). The CDR3 has 17 amino acids. V gave up 0 bases and J gave up 3 bases, with 13 bases separating them. The germline V gene has CDR1 KGHDR and CDR2 SFDVKD. CDR3 in amino acids: CATSDLAGDGDTGELFF. The CDR3 nucleotides are TGTGCCACCAGTGATTTGGCAGGAGACGGGGACACCGGGGAGCTGTTTTTT.

The J gene is TRBJ2-4, the V gene TRBV6-2 or TRBV6-3; 10 positions agree with TRBD1. The end of the DNA fits TRBJ2-5 better, so the J call may be wrong. Germline V gives CDR1 MNHEY, CDR2 SVGEGT. This CDR3 comprises 14 residues. The CDR3 DNA follows: TGTGCCAGCAGGACGGGACAGGGGAGCGAGACCCAGTACTTC. This sequence encodes CASRTGQGSETQYF.

This clonotype was observed a few times. The chain uses TRBV5-1 and TRBJ2-5; a weak D match, TRBD2 (7 bases). V shed 1 base and J shed 1 base, with 14 bases lying between them. The germline gives CDR1 SGHRS, CDR2 YFSETQ. There are 16 residues in the CDR3. CDR3 protein: CASSLFGGGVQETQYF. The CDR3 region has the DNA TGCGCCAGCAGCTTGTTCGGCGGGGGCGTCCAAGAGACCCAGTACTTC.

The chain links TRBV6-1 to TRBJ2-7; TRBD1 matches 7 bases. With 7 bases clipped from V and 5 bases from J, the junction kept 5 bases outside the gene matches. The CDR3 consists of 12 residues. Germline assignment: CDR1 MNHNS and CDR2 SASEGT. The chain's CDR3 is CASKGDSHEQYF. The CDR3 coding sequence is TGTGCCAGCAAGGGGGACAGCCACGAGCAGTACTTC.

This clonotype was seen at least ten times. An end of the junction does not agree with germline; a read error may underlie this. The rearrangement joins TRBV12-3 or TRBV12-4 to TRBJ2-5, with D possibly TRBD1 on 6 matching bases. This CDR3 comprises 13 residues. The CDR3 DNA reads TGTGCCAGCAGCTTAGGCAGGGGAGAGACCCAGTACTTC. As protein: CASSLGRGETQYF.

This clonotype was counted ten times or more. V usage is TRBV7-2 and J usage is TRBJ2-3; D may be TRBD2 (6 bases). The CDR3 is 14 residues long. Germline V lookup: CDR1 SGHTA, CDR2 FQGNSA. Trimming removed 5 bases at V and 2 bases at J, with 11 bases between. Written as DNA, the CDR3 is TGTGCCAGCAGCGGGACTGCACACACAGATACGCAGTATTTT. Residues: CASSGTAHTDTQYF.

The V and J genes are TRBV4-1 and TRBJ1-5; tentative D call: TRBD1 (5 bases). Trimming shortened V by 1 base and J by 5 bases, and 12 bases separated the two germline ends. CDR1 is MGHRA and CDR2 is YSYEKL in the germline V gene. This CDR3 contains 15 residues. The CDR3 here is CASSQVWGADQPQHF. The CDR3 nucleotides read TGCGCCAGCAGCCAAGTTTGGGGCGCGGATCAGCCCCAGCATTTT.